The 19 T cell receptor beta chains given below trace back to one sample, sequenced in a study of blood T cell repertoires in COVID-19. This table comes from immunoSEQ multiplex PCR, and its TCRdb copy is limited to in-frame clones, with some not included. The sample includes around 190,000 clones, 76% of them seen just once. The sequencing input was PBMCs or T cells enriched from blood (not recorded which). These receptors were collected from a woman between 50 and 59 years old with acute COVID-19.

The CDR3 DNA reads as TGTGCCAGCAGCACAGGACGGAGCTCTGGAAACACCATATATTTT. It encodes CASSTGRSSGNTIYF. The V gene is TRBV11-2, the J gene TRBJ1-3; tentatively, D is TRBD1 (5 bases). Germline CDR1 reads SGHAT; CDR2 reads FQNNGV. V shed 5 bases and J shed 0 bases, with 11 bases lying between them. The CDR3 is 15 residues long.

The genes are TRBV14 and TRBJ1-1; the D gene is possibly TRBD1 (5 bases). The CDR3 has 16 amino acids. The germline V gene has CDR1 SGHDN and CDR2 FVKESK. V lost 0 bases and J 7 bases, leaving 18 bases between the germline ends. The CDR3: CASSQDLGVGRIEAFF. Here the CDR3 DNA reads TGTGCCAGCAGCCAAGATCTGGGGGTCGGGAGGATTGAAGCTTTCTTT.

The chain recombines TRBV6-5 with TRBJ2-7; 7 bases agree with TRBD1. This CDR3 is built from 14 residues. The germline CDR1 and CDR2 sequences are MNHEY and SVGAGI. V was clipped by 5 bases and J by 12 bases; unmatched bases: 16. The CDR3: CASSNTGQDMMSYV. For the CDR3, the DNA is TGTGCCAGCAGTAATACCGGACAGGACATGATGTCGTACGTC.

The CDR3 here is CASSERAGATEAFF. In DNA form, the CDR3 reads TGTGCCAGCAGTGAAAGGGCAGGGGCCACTGAAGCTTTCTTT. The J gene is TRBJ1-1, the V gene TRBV2, with D possibly matching TRBD1 (6 bases). The germline gives CDR1 SNHLY, CDR2 FYNNEI. The ends were cut back, 2 bases at V and 4 bases at J, with 11 bases in the middle. CDR3 size: 14 residues.

The rearrangement links TRBV14 to TRBJ2-4; a possible D gene is TRBD1 (6 bases). The CDR3 spans 16 residues. From germline, CDR1 is SGHDN and CDR2 FVKESK. The germline V and J ends were trimmed by 1 base and 8 bases, with 18 bases remaining between them. CDR3 protein: CASSQGALRGKDIQYF. The CDR3 DNA is TGTGCCAGCAGCCAAGGGGCCCTCAGGGGAAAGGACATTCAGTACTTC.

The V gene is TRBV5-1, the J gene TRBJ1-4; D perhaps matches TRBD1 (5 bases). The CDR3 loop spans 15 amino acids. CDR1 SGHRS and CDR2 YFSETQ come from the germline V gene. V lost 0 bases, J lost 6 bases, and 12 bases lay in between. The CDR3 protein is CASSLVGQGYEKLFF. The CDR3 DNA sequence: TGCGCCAGCAGCTTGGTAGGTCAGGGCTATGAAAAACTGTTTTTT.

The chain links TRBV9 to TRBJ1-2; D uncertain. The CDR3 spans 16 residues. V lost 0 bases to trimming and J lost 4 bases, with 16 bases between them. Germline-derived CDR1 and CDR2 are SGDLS and YYNGEE. The CDR3, as DNA: TGTGCCAGCAGCGTAGACCCGGCTACAGCTTCCTATGGCTACACCTTC. This sequence encodes CASSVDPATASYGYTF.

The chain carries TRBV4-3 and TRBJ2-7; 11 bases are shared with TRBD1. The V and J ends lost 0 bases and 0 bases, in that order; junction bases with no gene match: 1. The CDR3 totals 16 residues. Germline assignment: CDR1 LGHNA and CDR2 YSLEER. The CDR3 sequence: CASSQDGTGGSYEQYV. In DNA form, the CDR3 reads TGCGCCAGCAGCCAAGATGGGACAGGGGGCTCCTACGAGCAGTACGTC.

This clone has just a few counts. V usage is TRBV18 and J usage is TRBJ1-5, with no clear D. Germline CDR1 reads KGHSH; CDR2 reads LQKENI. CDR3 length equals 16 residues. V was cut by 3 bases and J by 2 bases, with 14 bases left in between. The CDR3 is CASSPLGGFGNQPQHF. The DNA of the CDR3 is TGTGCCAGCTCACCCCTGGGAGGGTTTGGCAATCAGCCCCAGCATTTT.

V gene TRBV9 combines with J gene TRBJ2-4, with D perhaps matching TRBD1 (7 bases). Germline V lookup: CDR1 SGDLS, CDR2 YYNGEE. Trimming took off 4 bases at V and 9 bases at J, with 11 bases between the two ends. The CDR3 has 12 residues. As DNA, the CDR3 is TGTGCCAGCAGCACCCAGGGGGGCATTCAGTACTTC. It translates to CASSTQGGIQYF.

The J gene is TRBJ1-4, the V gene TRBV5-4; D is perhaps TRBD1 (6 bases). This CDR3 contains 16 residues. Germline-derived CDR1 and CDR2 are SGHNT and YYREEE (reference sequence). V was clipped by 3 bases and J by 5 bases, with 17 bases between them. CDR3 sequence reads: CASSSKGTGSNEKLFF. The CDR3 bases are TGTGCCAGCAGCTCTAAGGGAACAGGGTCCAATGAAAAACTGTTTTTT.

The chain uses TRBV7-2 and TRBJ2-7; 9 nucleotides align to TRBD2. CDR3 length equals 16 residues. Germline loops: CDR1 SGHTA, CDR2 FQGNSA. Trimming cost V 0 bases and J 5 bases; bases outside gene matches: 8. The CDR3 coding sequence is TGTGCCAGCAGCTTAGCGCCGGCGGGGGGGCCGCACGAGCAGTACGTC. Its translation: CASSLAPAGGPHEQYV.

V and J are TRBV2 and TRBJ2-3, with TRBD1 identical over 9 bases. The germline gives CDR1 SNHLY, CDR2 FYNNEI. The CDR3 runs to 15 residues. V lost 6 bases and J lost 2; bases outside the gene matches: 6. The CDR3 spells CASSAGTGNTDTQYF. Written as DNA, the CDR3 is TGTGCCAGCAGCGCGGGGACAGGGAACACAGATACGCAGTATTTT.

The chain combines TRBV5-6 with TRBJ2-3, with D perhaps TRBD2 (5 bases). Germline V gene lookup returns CDR1 SGHDT and CDR2 YYEEEE. V gave up 4 bases and J gave up 3 bases, with 15 bases separating them. This CDR3 contains 15 residues. The chain's CDR3 is CASSPGWGATDTQYF. The CDR3 region has the DNA TGTGCCAGCAGCCCGGGGTGGGGAGCAACAGATACGCAGTATTTT.

This chain uses TRBV27 with TRBJ1-2, with D possibly matching TRBD1 (5 bases). The CDR3 sequence is 17 residues long. CDR1 is MNHEY, CDR2 SMNVEV, per germline (reference sequence). The V end lost 6 bases, the J end lost 8 bases, and 28 bases lay between the germline ends. CDR3 residues: CASRPNYIRDGGEGYTF. The CDR3 coding sequence is TGTGCCAGCAGGCCTAATTACATCCGGGACGGCGGGGAGGGCTACACCTTC.

V usage is TRBV7-6 and J usage is TRBJ1-2; TRBD1 might be the D (5 bases). This CDR3 comprises 13 residues. Germline lookup yields CDR1 SGHVS and CDR2 FNYEAQ. V was cut by 5 bases and J by 6 bases, with 13 bases left in between. CDR3 sequence: CASSPSPGHGYTF. The CDR3 DNA reads TGTGCCAGCAGCCCCAGCCCAGGGCATGGCTACACCTTC.

This clone has only a few counts. The J gene is TRBJ1-2, the V gene TRBV19; tentatively, D is TRBD1 (5 bases). Trimming took off 5 bases at V and 0 bases at J, with 10 bases between the two ends. The CDR3 contains 14 residues. From germline, CDR1 is LNHDA and CDR2 SQIVND (reference sequence). This chain's CDR3 is CASSGRQPNYGYTF. The CDR3 DNA is TGTGCCAGTAGTGGCCGACAGCCTAACTATGGCTACACCTTC. Complete variable domain (other parts from reference TRBV19 and TRBJ1-2): DGGITQSPKYLFRKEGQNVTLSCEQNLNHDAMYWYRQDPGQGLRLIYYSQIVNDFQKGDIAEGYSVSREKKESFPLTVTSAQKNPTAFYLCASSGRQPNYGYTFGSGTRLTVV.

This clone showed up just once. The rearrangement links TRBV7-2 to TRBJ1-3, with D hard to call. The CDR3 is 17 residues long. V was shortened by 5 bases and J by 0 bases, with 17 bases between the two germline ends. Germline loops: CDR1 SGHTA, CDR2 FQGNSA. CDR3 sequence reads: CASSRPLEDRSGNTIYF. For the CDR3, the DNA is TGTGCCAGCAGCAGACCGCTGGAGGACCGCTCTGGAAACACCATATATTTT.

This clone was seen a single time. The chain uses TRBV9 and TRBJ1-1, with D unclear. Germline V gene sequence: CDR1 SGDLS, CDR2 YYNGEE. Trimming took off 4 bases at V and 4 bases at J, with 11 bases between the two ends. This CDR3 contains 13 residues. The CDR3 bases are TGTGCCAGCAGCCGGGTATCGGGCACTGAAGCTTTCTTT. This encodes CASSRVSGTEAFF.